Presented here are 21 T cell receptor beta chains from one specimen sequenced in a study of cytomegalovirus exposure and HLA in healthy donors. PCR primers comprised 60 Vbeta and 13 Jbeta primers. Using immunoSEQ multiplex PCR, the repertoire was profiled, and TCRdb retains in-frame clones only, with some absent. Here the sample spans about 190,000 clones, 70% to 80% being singletons. The sample taken for sequencing was PBMCs. Receptors originate from a woman aged 25 to 39 in good health and CMV-seropositive.

This chain links TRBV14 with TRBJ1-1; D unclear. The germline V gene has CDR1 SGHDN and CDR2 FVKESK. The CDR3 consists of 14 residues. V was shortened by 6 bases and J by 0 bases, with 11 bases between the two germline ends. CDR3 nucleotides: TGTGCCAGCAGAGAATTTACAGTGAACACTGAAGCTTTCTTT. It yields the protein CASREFTVNTEAFF.

As for this clone: An end of the junction differs from the germline gene, which may be a read error. The rearrangement links TRBV7-9 to TRBJ2-3; TRBD2 might be the D (5 bases). Germline CDR1 reads SEHNR; CDR2 reads FQNEAQ (reference sequence). This CDR3 is 12 amino acids long. CDR3 region: CSSEAWRDTQYF. CDR3 nucleotide sequence: TGTTCCAGCGAGGCCTGGAGGGATACGCAGTATTTT.

A note on this clone: The same CDR3 arises from other DNA sequences in this sample as well. The genes are TRBV7-3 and TRBJ2-3, with TRBD2 matching over 13 bases. The V gene's germline CDR1 is SGHTA and CDR2 FQGTGA. This CDR3 has 16 residues. V was clipped by 5 bases and J by 6 bases; unmatched bases: 8. CDR3 in amino acids: CASSPGLAGVTDTQYF. The DNA of the CDR3 is TGTGCCAGCAGCCCCGGACTAGCGGGGGTGACGGATACGCAGTATTTT. Filled out from reference TRBV7-3 and TRBJ2-3, the complete variable domain reads GAGVSQTPSNKVTEKGKYVELRCDPISGHTALYWYRQSLGQGPEFLIYFQGTGAADDSGLPNDRFFAVRPEGSVSTLKIQRTERGDSAVYLCASSPGLAGVTDTQYFGPGTRLTVL.

The rearrangement joins TRBV5-1 to TRBJ1-2; 8 bases agree with TRBD1. CDR3 length equals 16 residues. V was pared by 1 base and J by 3 bases, with 8 bases of the junction left unmatched. Germline CDR1 is SGHRS and CDR2 is YFSETQ. CDR3 protein: CASSLRSQGADYGYTF. CDR3 in DNA: TGCGCCAGCAGCTTGAGGTCCCAGGGGGCGGACTATGGCTACACCTTC.

The rearrangement links TRBV19 to TRBJ1-5, with D possibly being TRBD1 (5 bases). Trimming shortened V by 5 bases and J by 6 bases, and 14 bases separated the two germline ends. The germline V gene has CDR1 LNHDA and CDR2 SQIVND (reference sequence). This CDR3 has 14 amino acids. CDR3 region: CASSEFQGSQPQHF. The CDR3 region has the DNA TGTGCCAGTAGTGAGTTCCAGGGCAGTCAGCCCCAGCATTTT.

The rearrangement joins TRBV6-5 to TRBJ2-5, with a possible D match to TRBD1 (6 bases). Germline-derived CDR1 and CDR2 are MNHEY and SVGAGI. The CDR3 has 14 residues. V was pared by 5 bases and J by 4 bases, with 14 bases between. CDR3 residues: CASSITGKGETQYF. The CDR3 nucleotides are TGTGCCAGCAGTATAACAGGGAAGGGAGAGACCCAGTACTTC.

This chain uses TRBV4-1 with TRBJ1-1; D is unresolved. Trimming stripped 1 base from V and 0 bases from J, with 9 bases between. The CDR3 loop spans 15 amino acids. Germline V gene data show CDR1 as MGHRA and CDR2 as YSYEKL. The CDR3 region is CASSQGRRLNTEAFF. The CDR3 DNA is TGCGCCAGCAGCCAAGGGAGACGGTTGAACACTGAAGCTTTCTTT.

This chain uses TRBV7-2 with TRBJ2-2, with 9 bases identical to TRBD2. This CDR3 spans 17 amino acids. Germline V gives CDR1 SGHTA, CDR2 FQGNSA. V shed 3 bases and J 3 bases; nucleotides not matched to a gene: 8. CDR3 sequence (DNA): TGTGCCAGCAGCTTCCGTGCGGGGGGGGTTTACACCGGGGAGCTGTTTTTT. It is translated as CASSFRAGGVYTGELFF. The complete variable domain, with remaining parts taken from reference TRBV7-2 and TRBJ2-2, reads GAGVSQSPSNKVTEKGKDVELRCDPISGHTALYWYRQSLGQGLEFLIYFQGNSAPDKSGLPSDRFSAERTGGSVSTLTIQRTQQEDSAVYLCASSFRAGGVYTGELFFGEGSRLTVL.

Comments on this clone: One end of the junction is discordant with germline, which a read error may explain. The rearrangement uses TRBV30 and TRBJ2-5; 11 bases map to TRBD1. CDR3 size: 12 residues. Germline V gene lookup returns CDR1 GTSNPN and CDR2 SVGIG (reference sequence). The CDR3 loop reads CAWGRDRGKINF. CDR3 DNA: TGTGCCTGGGGGCGGGACAGGGGGAAAATCAACTTC. Supplemented by reference TRBV30 and TRBJ2-5, the full variable domain reads SQTIHQWPATLVQPVGSPLSLECTVEGTSNPNLYWYRQAAGRGLQLLFYSVGIGQISSEVPQNLSASRPQDRQFILSSKKLLLSDSGFYLCAWGRDRGKINFGPGTRLLVL.

This clone was seen only a few times. V gene TRBV6-6 combines with J gene TRBJ2-3; D is perhaps TRBD2 (6 bases). The V end was cut by 6 bases, the J end by 4 bases, with 17 bases between. Looked up from germline, CDR1 is MNHNY and CDR2 is SVGAGI (reference sequence). This CDR3 has 15 amino acids. The CDR3 DNA reads as TGTGCCAGCAGAGACGGGAGTACACAGGCAGATACGCAGTATTTT. Residues: CASRDGSTQADTQYF.

The chain joins TRBV28 to TRBJ2-5; 10 bases agree with TRBD2. The germline CDR1 and CDR2 sequences are MDHEN and SYDVKM. The V segment lost 6 bases and the J segment 5 bases; nucleotides outside the gene matches: 6. This CDR3 is built from 14 residues. In nucleotides, the CDR3 is TGTGCCAGCAGAGCTAGCGGGGGACGGGAGACCCAGTACTTC. Translated, it gives CASRASGGRETQYF. Using reference TRBV28 and TRBJ2-5 for the parts outside the CDR3, the full variable domain is DVKVTQSSRYLVKRTGEKVFLECVQDMDHENMFWYRQDPGLGLRLIYFSYDVKMKEKGDIPEGYSVSREKKERFSLILESASTNQTSMYLCASRASGGRETQYFGPGTRLLVL.

As DNA, the CDR3 is TGTGCCAGCTCACCATTTACGGGAAGGGCGGCTAATGAAAAACTGTTTTTT. Its translation: CASSPFTGRAANEKLFF. This rearrangement joins TRBV18 to TRBJ1-4; unclear D gene. There are 17 residues in the CDR3. CDR1 is KGHSH and CDR2 is LQKENI in the germline V gene. Trimming shortened V by 2 bases and J by 3 bases, and 16 bases separated the two germline ends. Variable domain in full (rest from reference TRBV18 and TRBJ1-4): NAGVMQNPRHLVRRRGQEARLRCSPMKGHSHVYWYRQLPEEGLKFMVYLQKENIIDESGMPKERFSAEFPKEGPSILRIQQVVRGDSAAYFCASSPFTGRAANEKLFFGSGTQLSVL.

This clone has just a few counts. The CDR3 sequence: CASSLTGVVGGYTF. The CDR3 nucleotides read TGTGCCAGCAGCTTGACAGGGGTCGTCGGTGGCTACACCTTC. The gene calls are TRBV7-2 and TRBJ1-2; TRBD1 matches at 8 bases. The germline CDR1 and CDR2 sequences are SGHTA and FQGNSA. V shed 3 bases, J shed 7 bases, and the junction held 7 bases outside the gene matches. The CDR3 sequence is 14 residues long.

This sequence joins TRBV9 and TRBJ2-7, with TRBD2 matching over 10 bases. CDR1 and CDR2 from the germline V gene are SGDLS and YYNGEE. The CDR3 sequence is 15 residues long. V was pared by 2 bases and J by 2 bases, with 4 bases of the junction left unmatched. DNA for the CDR3: TGTGCCAGCAGCGTTTCCGGGACTAGCGCCTACGAGCAGTACTTC. This sequence encodes CASSVSGTSAYEQYF.

This rearrangement joins TRBV7-2 to TRBJ2-7; 10 nucleotides match TRBD1. In germline, CDR1 is SGHTA, CDR2 FQGNSA. V lost 5 bases, J lost 1 base, and 5 bases stayed unmatched. The length of the CDR3 is 15 residues. The CDR3 DNA is TGTGCCAGCAGCGCTAGGACAGGGGGGTCCTACGAGCAGTACTTC. It translates to CASSARTGGSYEQYF.

The chain has TRBV10-3 and TRBJ2-2, with 11 bases aligning to TRBD2. Germline-derived CDR1 and CDR2 are ENHRY and SYGVKD. This CDR3 has 18 amino acids. Germline trimming cut 8 bases from V and 6 bases from J; bases unmatched to any gene: 17. As DNA, the CDR3 is TGTGCCATCTCCCGATTTACCGCCCCTAGCGGGGGGTCCGGGGAGCTGTTTTTT. Translation gives CAISRFTAPSGGSGELFF.

The chain couples TRBV7-6 to TRBJ2-5, with D perhaps matching TRBD2 (7 bases). The V gene's germline CDR1 is SGHVS and CDR2 FNYEAQ. This CDR3 has 17 residues. Trimming stripped 2 bases from V and 5 bases from J, with 21 bases between. CDR3 sequence: CASSLNQAGAAVETQYF. The CDR3 DNA reads TGTGCCAGCAGCTTAAATCAGGCGGGGGCCGCGGTCGAGACCCAGTACTTC.

The chain couples TRBV2 to TRBJ2-7, with D maybe TRBD1 (6 bases). Germline CDR1 is SNHLY and CDR2 is FYNNEI. V lost 5 bases and J lost 2, with 13 bases in between. The CDR3 consists of 14 residues. As DNA, the CDR3 is TGTGCCAGCAGTTCCGAACAGGGTGCCTACGAGCAGTACTTC. The encoded protein is CASSSEQGAYEQYF.

The chain joins TRBV18 to TRBJ1-1, with a tentative D call TRBD1 (5 bases). Trimming took 3 bases from V and 7 from J, leaving 18 bases between them. This CDR3 has 15 residues. CDR1 is KGHSH, CDR2 LQKENI, per germline. The CDR3 bases are TGTGCCAGCTCACCCCGGGCAGGGATGGACCTTGAAGCTTTCTTT. The encoded protein is CASSPRAGMDLEAFF.

The rearrangement uses TRBV4-3 and TRBJ1-2; 8 nucleotides line up with TRBD1. Per the germline V gene, CDR1 is LGHNA and CDR2 is YSLEER. The V segment lost 0 bases and the J segment 4 bases; nucleotides outside the gene matches: 4. This CDR3 is 15 amino acids long. The CDR3 here is CASSQDSGGSYGYTF. The CDR3 bases are TGCGCCAGCAGCCAAGACTCAGGGGGCTCCTATGGCTACACCTTC.

The chain recombines TRBV5-1 with TRBJ2-3; TRBD2 matches 12 bases. Germline V gene lookup returns CDR1 SGHRS and CDR2 YFSETQ. Germline trimming cut 5 bases from V and 3 bases from J; bases unmatched to any gene: 4. The CDR3 is 15 residues long. CDR3: CASRRTSGVTDTQYF. CDR3 coding DNA: TGCGCCAGCAGACGGACTAGCGGGGTAACAGATACGCAGTATTTT.